The source of this T cell receptor (beta chain) is a study of neurological immune-mediated disorders. MiXCR was run by TCRdb on the 5' RACE reads, yielding one entry per CDR3 protein. The repertoire holds under 85,000 distinct CDR3 sequences, with roughly 4.9% as singletons. Preparation of the unsorted libraries drew on 2 million PBMCs stored at -80 C. V gave up 5 bases and J gave up 1 base; unmatched junction bases: 8. CDR3 length: 16 amino acids. In germline, CDR1 is SGHTA, CDR2 FQGTGA. The study's findings and limits: It was the repertoires of 18 of 34 multiple sclerosis patients that phylogenetic grouping placed in one related-CDR3 cluster, which is a possible signature.

This clonotype was seen many times. Its antigen is undetermined. The receptor's source is a human donor with multiple sclerosis. The donor label of this sample is uncertain. Sequenced input: PBMCs. V gene TRBV7-3 combines with J gene TRBJ2-1; TRBD2 matches 7 bases. CDR3 amino acids: CASSVKTSPSYNEQFF. DNA of the CDR3: TGTGCCAGCAGCGTAAAGACTAGCCCATCCTACAATGAGCAGTTCTTC.